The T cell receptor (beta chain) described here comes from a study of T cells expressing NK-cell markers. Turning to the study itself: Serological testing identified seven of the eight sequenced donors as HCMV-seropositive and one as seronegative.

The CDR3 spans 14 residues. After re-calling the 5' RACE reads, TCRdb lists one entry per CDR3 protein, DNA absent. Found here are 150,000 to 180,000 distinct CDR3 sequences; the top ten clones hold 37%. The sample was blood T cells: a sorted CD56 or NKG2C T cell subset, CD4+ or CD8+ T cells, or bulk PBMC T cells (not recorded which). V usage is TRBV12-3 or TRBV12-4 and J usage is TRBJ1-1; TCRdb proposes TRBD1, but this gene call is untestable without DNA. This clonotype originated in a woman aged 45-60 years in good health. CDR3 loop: CASTIGQGGTEAFF.